This T cell receptor beta chain was captured in a study of shared clonotypes between healthy human individuals. About the research overall: Donors had three CD4 naive, three CD4 memory, two CD8 naive and one CD8 memory plate apiece.

Germline V gives CDR1 MNHNS, CDR2 SASEGT. This CDR3 region has 15 residues. The V end lost 6 bases, the J end lost 0 bases, and 15 bases lay between the germline ends. Study-level points and caveats: Sample collection involved blood only; tissue repertoires are likely different.

Clones were read by immunoSEQ multiplex PCR, and TCRdb kept only the in-frame ones, dropping some. The table has about 700,000 clones, around 90% seen once. Naive CD8 cells lacked CD45RO, underwent positive selection for CCR7 and left out terminally differentiated effector memory CD45RA+ cells. Concerning this clone: Its target is unknown.

Sequencing was carried out using naive CD8+ T cells sorted from blood. The clonotype comes from a man under 40 in good health. This chain joins TRBV6-1 and TRBJ2-7; TRBD1 might be the D (6 bases). The CDR3 sequence: CASSTTDRRSYEQYF. The DNA for the CDR3 is TGTGCCAGCAGCACAACGGACAGACGCTCCTACGAGCAGTACTTC.